A single sample is the source of the 32 T cell receptor beta chains below, sequenced in a study of regulatory T cells. These TCRs' antigens remain unknown. Whole-study results and caveats: In CD3G-deficient patients, conventional CD4+ T cells were enriched for hydrophobic CDR3 residues at positions 6 and 7.

The PCR used 52 TRBV and 13 TRBJ primers. This table comes from immunoSEQ multiplex PCR, and its TCRdb copy is limited to in-frame clones, with some not included. The sample has some 30,000 clones, about 94% seen once. The sequencing input was conventional CD4+ T cells sorted from blood. These receptors were collected from a child aged 2 to 10 with CD3G deficiency.

This clone was counted a few times. The J gene is TRBJ1-1, the V gene TRBV20-1; D is unclear. The V gene's germline CDR1 is DFQATT and CDR2 SNEGSKA (reference sequence). The CDR3 has 11 residues. The V gene lost 0 bases and the J gene lost 7 bases, with 6 bases spanning the gap. The DNA of the CDR3 is TGCAGTGCTAGAGATCATGTTGAAGCTTTCTTT. Encoded protein: CSARDHVEAFF.

The chain links TRBV6-1 to TRBJ1-1; D remains ambiguous. The CDR3 spans 14 residues. Germline V gives CDR1 MNHNS, CDR2 SASEGT. Trimming took 1 base from V and 9 from J, leaving 15 bases between them. CDR3 amino acids: CASSEDAAHAKAFF. The DNA of the CDR3 is TGTGCCAGCAGTGAAGACGCGGCCCACGCCAAAGCTTTCTTT.

The CDR3 region is CASSLAGWDTEAFF. The DNA for the CDR3 is TGTGCCAGCAGCTTGGCGGGTTGGGACACTGAAGCTTTCTTT. The chain uses TRBV7-6 and TRBJ1-1; D gene uncertain. CDR3 length equals 14 residues. Trimming took 3 bases from V and 3 from J, leaving 11 bases between them. CDR1 and CDR2 from the germline V gene are SGHVS and FNYEAQ.

The chain joins TRBV19 to TRBJ2-2, with D unresolved. V lost 2 bases to trimming and J lost 1 base, with 5 bases between them. This CDR3 is 14 amino acids long. Germline CDR1 reads LNHDA; CDR2 reads SQIVND (reference sequence). The CDR3 bases are TGTGCCAGTAGTATAACCGGGAACACCGGGGAGCTGTTTTTT. It specifies CASSITGNTGELFF.

J is TRBJ1-2 and V is TRBV28; TRBD1 is a possible D gene (6 bases). The CDR3 sequence is 15 residues long. With 4 bases removed from V and 7 bases from J, the gap between germline ends came to 19 bases. Germline loops: CDR1 MDHEN, CDR2 SYDVKM. The DNA of the CDR3 is TGTGCCAGCAGTTCCCCGGCCAGGGGCGCCGGTGGCTACACCTTC. It codes for CASSSPARGAGGYTF.

The chain links TRBV6-6 to TRBJ2-3; D might be TRBD1 (6 bases). CDR3 length: 13 residues. V shed 9 bases and J shed 2 bases, with 12 bases lying between them. In germline, CDR1 is MNHNY, CDR2 SVGAGI (reference sequence). The CDR3 reads CASLDSPTDTQYF. CDR3 nucleotides: TGTGCCAGTCTGGACAGCCCCACAGATACGCAGTATTTT.

This chain uses TRBV19 with TRBJ2-1; D may be TRBD2 (6 bases). Between the trimmed V and J ends, which lost 3 bases and 5 bases, there was a span of 8 bases. Germline lookup yields CDR1 LNHDA and CDR2 SQIVND (reference sequence). The CDR3 extends over 13 amino acids. The CDR3 region is CASSMGLNNEQFF. The CDR3 region has the DNA TGTGCCAGTAGTATGGGACTGAACAATGAGCAGTTCTTC.

This chain uses TRBV6-6 with TRBJ2-1, with D perhaps given as TRBD1 or TRBD2 (6 bases each). The V end lost 0 bases, the J end lost 16 bases, and 16 bases lay between the germline ends. This CDR3 spans 13 amino acids. Germline CDR1 is MNHNY and CDR2 is SVGAGI (reference sequence). This chain's CDR3 is CASSYSPGANPFF. The CDR3 DNA reads as TGTGCCAGCAGTTACTCACCGGGGGCGAATCCCTTCTTC.

The chain has TRBV6-1 and TRBJ2-4; tentatively, D is TRBD1 (6 bases). Trimming took 7 bases from V and 7 from J, leaving 14 bases between them. In germline, CDR1 is MNHNS, CDR2 SASEGT. CDR3 length equals 13 residues. The DNA for the CDR3 is TGTGCCAGCACATTCACAGGGCGGAACATTCAGTACTTC. It translates to CASTFTGRNIQYF.

The chain links TRBV18 to TRBJ2-3; the D gene is possibly TRBD2 (6 bases). V was trimmed by 4 bases and J by 5 bases, leaving 10 bases between them. CDR3 length: 13 residues. Looked up from germline, CDR1 is KGHSH and CDR2 is LQKENI. CDR3 sequence: CASSLRAGDTQYF. The DNA for the CDR3 is TGTGCCAGCTCACTCCGAGCGGGAGATACGCAGTATTTT.

The V and J genes are TRBV6-1 and TRBJ2-4; D assignment may be TRBD1 or TRBD2 (5 bases each). Germline V CDR1 and CDR2: MNHNS, SASEGT. The CDR3 is 19 amino acids. V lost 3 bases and J 0 bases, leaving 21 bases between the germline ends. CDR3 sequence reads: CASSEGDRRGLVAKNIQYF. The CDR3 bases are TGTGCCAGCAGTGAGGGTGACAGACGGGGATTAGTAGCCAAAAACATTCAGTACTTC.

This chain links TRBV25-1 with TRBJ2-5, with D perhaps matching TRBD2 (6 bases). CDR1 is MGHDK and CDR2 is SYGVNS in the germline V gene. The CDR3 is 17 amino acids. Between the trimmed V and J ends, which lost 5 bases and 5 bases, there was a span of 24 bases. The CDR3 region is CASSTPTEGGCRETQYF. DNA of the CDR3: TGTGCCAGCAGTACCCCGACTGAGGGAGGTTGTCGGGAGACCCAGTACTTC.

This clone was observed a single time. The chain is built from TRBV28 and TRBJ2-7, with 7 bases fitting TRBD1. Germline loops: CDR1 MDHEN, CDR2 SYDVKM. The CDR3 is 16 residues long. V lost 4 bases to trimming and J lost 0 bases; unmatched junction nucleotides: 9. The CDR3 here is CASSYMATGSSYEQYF. CDR3 in DNA: TGTGCCAGCAGTTATATGGCGACAGGGAGCTCCTACGAGCAGTACTTC.

CDR3 residues: CAAGGRTEAFF. The CDR3 bases are TGTGCCGCCGGGGGTAGGACTGAAGCTTTCTTT. The chain combines TRBV28 with TRBJ1-1, with D perhaps TRBD1 (5 bases). From germline, CDR1 is MDHEN and CDR2 SYDVKM. The CDR3 loop spans 11 amino acids. V lost 11 bases and J lost 5, with 12 bases in between.

The sample holds one count of this clone. This chain uses TRBV6-1 with TRBJ2-3; D may be TRBD2 (6 bases). Trimming removed 4 bases from V and 4 bases from J, with 18 bases in between. The germline V gene has CDR1 MNHNS and CDR2 SASEGT. CDR3 size: 16 residues. The CDR3 sequence is CASSAWEAGGADTQYF. The CDR3 DNA is TGTGCCAGCAGTGCATGGGAGGCGGGTGGGGCAGATACGCAGTATTTT.

The V gene is TRBV5-1, the J gene TRBJ1-2; D is perhaps TRBD1 (5 bases). Between the trimmed V and J ends, which lost 5 bases and 6 bases, there was a span of 11 bases. Germline V gives CDR1 SGHRS, CDR2 YFSETQ. This CDR3 is 12 amino acids long. CDR3 DNA: TGCGCCAGCAGTCCCGCAGGGCATGGCTACACCTTC. This encodes CASSPAGHGYTF. Supplemented by reference TRBV5-1 and TRBJ1-2, the full variable domain reads KAGVTQTPRYLIKTRGQQVTLSCSPISGHRSVSWYQQTPGQGLQFLFEYFSETQRNKGNFPGRFSGRQFSNSRSEMNVSTLELGDSALYLCASSPAGHGYTFGSGTRLTVV.

The V gene is TRBV28, the J gene TRBJ2-1, with D perhaps matching TRBD1 or TRBD2 (5 bases each). V was cut by 5 bases and J by 7 bases, with 15 bases left in between. The CDR3 runs 14 residues. Germline lookup yields CDR1 MDHEN and CDR2 SYDVKM. The CDR3 DNA is TGTGCCAGCAGTCAAGGGACCCGGGGTAATGAGCAGTTCTTC. Translated: CASSQGTRGNEQFF.

This rearrangement joins TRBV10-3 to TRBJ2-7, with D perhaps matching TRBD2 (6 bases). V lost 6 bases to trimming and J lost 4 bases, with 16 bases between them. The CDR3 spans 14 residues. CDR1 and CDR2 from the germline V gene are ENHRY and SYGVKD. CDR3 protein: CAIRDRDGSYEQYF. The DNA for the CDR3 is TGTGCCATCAGAGACCGGGACGGGAGTTACGAGCAGTACTTC.

The rearrangement uses TRBV28 and TRBJ1-5; maybe TRBD1 (5 bases). Trimming took 6 bases from V and 7 from J, leaving 13 bases between them. Looked up from germline, CDR1 is MDHEN and CDR2 is SYDVKM. The CDR3 consists of 13 residues. Here the CDR3 reads CASRWGGNQPQHF. The DNA for the CDR3 is TGTGCCAGCAGGTGGGGGGGGAACCAGCCCCAGCATTTT.

This chain uses TRBV28 with TRBJ1-2; the D is unclear. V lost 2 bases and J 2 bases, leaving 9 bases between the germline ends. Per germline, CDR1 MDHEN and CDR2 SYDVKM. The length of the CDR3 is 14 residues. The CDR3, as DNA: TGTGCCAGCAGTTTAAACAGCCAAAACTATGGCTACACCTTC. This sequence encodes CASSLNSQNYGYTF.

In this sample, this clone turned up a few times. The chain combines TRBV28 with TRBJ2-1; D not certain. Germline loops: CDR1 MDHEN, CDR2 SYDVKM. V was clipped by 6 bases and J by 7 bases, with 19 bases between them. The CDR3 is made up of 15 amino acids. CDR3 in DNA: TGTGCCAGCAGCGGTTTTGGGGTAGGCAGGAATGAGCAGTTCTTC. This gives the protein CASSGFGVGRNEQFF.

The J gene is TRBJ2-2, the V gene TRBV18; D remains unclear. The CDR3 is 12 residues long. Germline V CDR1 and CDR2: KGHSH, LQKENI. V was trimmed by 6 bases and J by 1 base, leaving 3 bases between them. The CDR3 spells CASSVNTGELFF. The CDR3 region has the DNA TGTGCCAGCTCGGTGAACACCGGGGAGCTGTTTTTT.

V gene TRBV28 combines with J gene TRBJ2-7; 12 nucleotides agree with TRBD2. The CDR3 is made up of 13 amino acids. In germline, CDR1 is MDHEN, CDR2 SYDVKM. The V segment lost 11 bases and the J segment 7 bases; nucleotides outside the gene matches: 9. The CDR3 nucleotides read TGTGCCGTCCAGGTCCTAGCGGGAGGGGAGCAGTACTTC. This translates into CAVQVLAGGEQYF.

J is TRBJ2-1 and V is TRBV28; 11 positions match TRBD2. The CDR3 covers 18 residues. Trimming removed 2 bases from V and 8 bases from J; junction bases left unmatched: 14. Germline assignment: CDR1 MDHEN and CDR2 SYDVKM. The CDR3 region is CASSLLITSGSMIDEQFF. CDR3 sequence (DNA): TGTGCCAGCAGTTTACTTATAACTAGCGGGAGTATGATAGATGAGCAGTTCTTC.

The chain has TRBV5-1 and TRBJ2-1, with 11 bases lining up with TRBD2. CDR3 size: 15 residues. The junction had 3 bases not matched to a gene; V was cut back by 0 bases and J by 7 bases. In germline, CDR1 is SGHRS, CDR2 YFSETQ. This chain's CDR3 is CASSLGIAGGNEQFF. The CDR3 region has the DNA TGCGCCAGCAGCTTGGGCATAGCGGGAGGGAATGAGCAGTTCTTC.

The chain links TRBV10-3 to TRBJ2-2, with D possibly matching TRBD2 (5 bases). This CDR3 region has 13 residues. Looked up from germline, CDR1 is ENHRY and CDR2 is SYGVKD. V lost 10 bases, J lost 1 base, and 10 bases lay in between. In DNA form, the CDR3 reads TGTGCCACCCGGGATTTGAACACCGGGGAGCTGTTTTTT. Amino acids: CATRDLNTGELFF.

The chain employs TRBV28 and TRBJ2-7; 8 bases map to TRBD2. V shed 7 bases, J shed 6 bases, and the junction held 11 bases outside the gene matches. Looked up from germline, CDR1 is MDHEN and CDR2 is SYDVKM. This CDR3 has 14 residues. CDR3 protein: CASTAGSGSPEQYF. The CDR3 bases are TGTGCCAGCACTGCGGGGAGCGGGAGCCCCGAGCAGTACTTC.

V gene TRBV10-3 combines with J gene TRBJ2-7; 8 bases align to TRBD2. After removal of 9 bases from V and 0 bases from J, the junction contained 1 base not matched to a gene. The CDR3 runs to 12 residues. Germline V lookup: CDR1 ENHRY, CDR2 SYGVKD. For the CDR3, the DNA is TGTGCCATAAGCGGGAGCTCCTACGAGCAGTACTTC. Its translation is CAISGSSYEQYF.

The chain has TRBV5-1 and TRBJ2-1; 9 nucleotides match TRBD2. Germline trimming cut 2 bases from V and 13 bases from J; bases unmatched to any gene: 19. This CDR3 is 17 amino acids long. CDR1 and CDR2 (germline): SGHRS, YFSETQ. The CDR3 DNA sequence: TGCGCCAGCAGCTTCGAACCACGAGGGGGACTAGCTGCAGGCCAGTTCTTC. As protein: CASSFEPRGGLAAGQFF.

J is TRBJ2-7 and V is TRBV28; 9 bases agree with TRBD2. The CDR3 extends over 16 amino acids. Germline V gives CDR1 MDHEN, CDR2 SYDVKM. Trimming at V came to 2 bases and at J to 2 bases, leaving 7 bases not matched to a gene. CDR3 residues: CASSLGGGGRAYEQYF. As DNA, the CDR3 is TGTGCCAGCAGTTTAGGGGGTGGCGGGAGGGCCTACGAGCAGTACTTC. Looking up the rest from reference TRBV28 and TRBJ2-7 gives the full variable domain: DVKVTQSSRYLVKRTGEKVFLECVQDMDHENMFWYRQDPGLGLRLIYFSYDVKMKEKGDIPEGYSVSREKKERFSLILESASTNQTSMYLCASSLGGGGRAYEQYFGPGTRLTVT.

The chain combines TRBV28 with TRBJ2-7, with 15 bases aligning to TRBD2. The germline CDR1 and CDR2 sequences are MDHEN and SYDVKM. The junction had 1 base not matched to a gene; V was cut back by 6 bases and J by 4 bases. There are 14 residues in the CDR3. The CDR3: CASSGTSGRYEQYF. In DNA form, the CDR3 reads TGTGCCAGCAGCGGGACTAGCGGGAGGTACGAGCAGTACTTC.

V usage is TRBV28 and J usage is TRBJ2-1, with D unresolved. CDR3 length equals 12 residues. The germline V gene has CDR1 MDHEN and CDR2 SYDVKM. Trimming pared 3 bases from V and 7 bases from J, leaving 7 bases between. The CDR3 loop is CASSLAENEQFF. For the CDR3, the DNA is TGTGCCAGCAGTTTGGCCGAGAATGAGCAGTTCTTC.